Each of the 16 T cell receptor delta chains below was sequenced from the same sample in a study of gamma-delta T cells after stem cell transplantation. TCRdb re-called clones from the RT-PCR reads via CATT. The table includes roughly 14,000 delta-chain clones, 9% to 9.5% detected once. The sequenced sample consisted of gamma-delta T cells. These receptors originate from a human donor. It is not recorded whose cells these are; they may come from a transplant donor.

This clone was observed a handful of times. A read error likely explains this, since a far larger clone differs by one base. Other nucleotide sequences in the sample specify the same CDR3. CDR3 in DNA: TGTGCCTGTGACACCGTTTCCCCGGTATTGGGGGACACCGATAAACTCATCTTT. Translating it yields CACDTVSPVLGDTDKLIF. The chain is built from TRDV2 and TRDJ1, with a weak D call TRDD3 (6 bases). V gave up 0 bases and J gave up 0 bases, with 19 bases separating them. Germline V gene data show CDR1 as GEAIGNYY and CDR2 as EKD. This CDR3 region has 18 residues.

As for this clone: TCRdb's entry gives the protein of a much larger clone, which mismatches this DNA's translation at residue 15, likely from a read error; the protein reported here is translated from the DNA. The same CDR3 can be traced to other DNA sequences in this sample. The rearrangement links TRDV2 to TRDJ1; 11 bases fit TRDD3. Germline values: CDR1 GEAIGNYY, CDR2 EKD. CDR3 length: 20 residues. CDR3 sequence: CACDPVLGDTGSKYADKLIF. Written as DNA, the CDR3 is TGTGCCTGTGACCCGGTTTTGGGGGATACGGGGTCTAAGTACGCCGATAAGCTCATCTTT.

The sample holds a few counts of this clone. TCRdb has a much larger clone's protein, which differs at residue 14 from the translation of this DNA, likely because of a read error; what is shown is the protein translated from the DNA. This sequence joins TRDV1 and TRDJ1, with D maybe TRDD2 (6 bases). Trimming cost V 5 bases and J 8 bases, with 48 bases left between them. The CDR3 runs to 24 residues. In germline, CDR1 is TSWWSYY, CDR2 QGS. The CDR3 is CALGKALYPTWGVIMKLAARKLIF. The CDR3 region has the DNA TGTGCTCTTGGGAAGGCCCTATATCCTACTTGGGGAGTCATCATGAAGTTGGCAGCGAGGAAACTCATCTTT.

This clone has a handful of counts. The TCRdb protein fails to match the DNA translation at residue 5; the protein reported here was translated from the DNA. The sample has other DNA sequences that encode this CDR3 too. V usage is TRDV2 and J usage is TRDJ1, with 10 nucleotides matching TRDD3. V trimming: 3 bases; J trimming: 0 bases; junction bases outside the gene matches: 18. CDR1 is GEAIGNYY and CDR2 is EKD in the germline V gene. The CDR3 is 20 residues long. CDR3 DNA: TGTGCCTGTGACGCCGGATATGGGGGATACCGGGGGGAGTACACCGATAAACTCATCTTT. This gives the protein CACDAGYGGYRGEYTDKLIF.

This clone turned up a few times. V and J are TRDV2 and TRDJ1, with 7 bases lining up with TRDD3. This CDR3 has 18 amino acids. Germline V gene data show CDR1 as GEAIGNYY and CDR2 as EKD. V lost 0 bases to trimming and J lost 1 base; unmatched junction nucleotides: 13. The DNA of the CDR3 is TGTGCCTGTGACACCGGTCAGCGGACGGGGGGATTCACCGATAAACTCATCTTT. Translating it yields CACDTGQRTGGFTDKLIF.

The chain has TRDV2 and TRDJ2, with a possible D match to TRDD3 (5 bases). Between the trimmed V and J ends, which lost 0 bases and 2 bases, there was a span of 33 bases. The germline gives CDR1 GEAIGNYY, CDR2 EKD. The CDR3 length is 23 residues. The CDR3 is CACDTLTLELVYTPQDLTAQLFF. CDR3 sequence (DNA): TGTGCCTGTGACACCCTGACACTCGAACTGGTGTATACACCACAGGACTTGACAGCACAACTCTTCTTT.

Of note for this clone: A read error may account for a junction end that differs from germline. The rearrangement links TRDV2 to TRDJ1; the D gene is possibly TRDD3 (5 bases). CDR1 and CDR2 (germline): GEAIGNYY, EKD. The CDR3 is 20 residues long. The CDR3 DNA reads TGTGCCTGTGACACCGGTGAGATCCGTCTGGTGATCGTTACTACCGATACACTCATCTTT. It codes for CACDTGEIRLVIVTTDTLIF.

Only a few counts were recorded for this clone. Here the CDR3 reads CACDTGNIPTSPGLSTRYKLIF. CDR3 DNA sequence: TGTGCCTGTGACACCGGAAATATTCCTACGTCTCCTGGTCTCAGTACGCGCTATAAACTCATCTTT. The chain combines TRDV2 with TRDJ1; D is perhaps TRDD2 (7 bases). Per the germline V gene, CDR1 is GEAIGNYY and CDR2 is EKD. This CDR3 is built from 22 residues. V lost 0 bases and J lost 6, with 37 bases in between.

The V gene lacks a call, and TRDJ1 is the J gene; the D call of TRDD3 is as the table states it, not checked on the DNA. The CDR3 has 14 residues. CDR3 bases: TGTGCCACCATGGGCCTTAGGTACACCGAGAAACTCATCTTT. Translating it yields CATMGLRYTEKLIF.

As to this clone: This DNA's translation and the protein TCRdb lists, from a much larger clone, do not match at residue 3, likely due to a read error; the protein shown is translated from the DNA. V and J are TRDV2 and TRDJ1; 11 nucleotides align to TRDD3. CDR1 and CDR2 (germline): GEAIGNYY, EKD. Trimming removed 9 bases from V and 1 base from J; junction bases left unmatched: 27. This CDR3 has 21 amino acids. The CDR3 coding sequence is TGTGCCCGCGAGAGTATGGGGGATACGCGGGGGATGATGCGCGGCACCGATAAACTCATCTTT. Translating gives CARESMGDTRGMMRGTDKLIF.

Note on this clone: The amino acid sequence in TCRdb belongs to a much larger clone and departs from this DNA's translation at residue 20, likely a sequencing read error; the sequence shown is translated from the DNA. The chain uses TRDV2 and TRDJ1, with 8 bases lining up with TRDD3. Germline V gene sequence: CDR1 GEAIGNYY, CDR2 EKD. CDR3 length: 22 residues. In nucleotides, the CDR3 is TGTGCCTGTGACCCCCTATATACACCCCGGGACGGACTGGGGGTAGACACCGATAAATTCATCTTT. Encoded protein: CACDPLYTPRDGLGVDTDKFIF.

Comments on this clone: TCRdb's listed protein matches a much larger clone and diverges from this DNA's translation at residue 16, likely through a read error; the protein shown comes from the DNA. CDR3 sequence reads: CACDPLLGETRYTDKPIF. The CDR3 DNA is TGTGCCTGTGACCCCTTACTGGGGGAAACAAGGTACACCGATAAACCCATCTTT. This chain joins TRDV2 and TRDJ1; TRDD3 agrees at 9 bases. The CDR3 totals 18 residues. Germline CDR1 and CDR2: GEAIGNYY and EKD.

The table lists this clone with a few counts. The protein TCRdb gives is from a much larger clone and does not agree with this DNA's translation at residue 9, likely a read error; the protein shown here comes from the DNA. The V gene is TRDV2, the J gene TRDJ1; D not resolved. Deletions cut 0 bases from V and 1 base from J, with 11 bases between. The CDR3 contains 15 residues. Germline CDR1 reads GEAIGNYY; CDR2 reads EKD. CDR3 nucleotide sequence: TGTGCCTGTGACACCGTGGGTGCGTGCACCGATAAACTCATCTTT. Protein: CACDTVGACTDKLIF.

This clone was seen a handful of times. For this DNA, TCRdb reports the protein of a much larger clone, which diverges at residue 4, most likely from a read error; the protein presented here is translated directly from the DNA. The chain joins TRDV2 to TRDJ1; 8 nucleotides align to TRDD3. The CDR3 spans 18 residues. CDR1 is GEAIGNYY, CDR2 EKD, per germline. The trim removed 5 bases at V and 7 bases at J, leaving 23 bases unmatched. As DNA, the CDR3 is TGTGCCTGTGGTTCGGCCTCCTTGACTGGGGGGATAGTCCCTAAACTCATCTTT. Residues: CACGSASLTGGIVPKLIF.

This clone was recorded a few times. The amino acid sequence in TCRdb belongs to a much larger clone and departs from this DNA's translation at residue 4, likely a sequencing read error; the sequence shown is translated from the DNA. CDR3 in amino acids: CACGTVEGLLGKLIF. The CDR3 DNA reads as TGTGCCTGTGGCACCGTGGAGGGATTACTCGGTAAACTCATCTTT. The chain couples TRDV2 to TRDJ1; D possibly corresponds to TRDD3 (5 bases). CDR1 and CDR2 from the germline V gene are GEAIGNYY and EKD. The CDR3 runs to 15 residues.

On this clone: TCRdb's listed protein matches a much larger clone and diverges from this DNA's translation at residue 10, likely through a read error; the protein shown comes from the DNA. This chain joins TRDV2 and TRDJ1; TRDD3 might be the D (6 bases). The V gene lost 0 bases and the J gene lost 2 bases, with 27 bases spanning the gap. CDR3 length equals 20 residues. Germline values: CDR1 GEAIGNYY, CDR2 EKD. In DNA, the CDR3 is TGTGCCTGTGACACCGGTGAGCTCCGTCTGGGGATCGTGACGACCGATAAACTCATCTTT. The encoded protein is CACDTGELRLGIVTTDKLIF.